These T cell receptor beta chains were read from a single sample in a study of T cell repertoires in cytomegalovirus infection. No antigen has been assigned to these receptors. MiXCR, run by TCRdb on the reads, gives a single entry per CDR3 protein. Of some 800,000 distinct CDR3 sequences in the sample, 29% are singletons; the top ten hold around 14%. Specimen: cultured CD8+ T cells from PBMCs, collected from culture after CMV antigen stimulation. These receptor sequences come from a human donor in good health (CMV status not recorded). Some clones in this sample may be carry-over from other donors' samples. Both conserved end residues are part of each CDR3. The D gene is left open where the match is weak. Rows give clone size only sometimes, using once, few, many, or a class for an expanded clone.

cdr3_length	d_call	clone_size	v_call	j_call	cdr3_aa	cdr3_nt
14	NA	NA	TRBV6-2/TRBV6-3	TRBJ1-5	CASSPDGAHQPQHF	TGTGCCAGCAGCCCAGACGGCGCGCATCAGCCCCAGCATTTT
17	NA	NA	TRBV19	TRBJ2-2	CASSIEEGVEWTGELFF	TGTGCCAGTAGTATAGAGGAGGGCGTCGAGTGGACCGGGGAGCTGTTTTTT
18	TRBD1	few	TRBV7-9	TRBJ2-1	CASSFPPGQGVGDNEQFF	TGTGCCAGCAGCTTCCCCCCGGGACAGGGCGTAGGGGACAATGAGCAGTTCTTC
18	TRBD2	NA	TRBV12-3/TRBV12-4	TRBJ2-2	CASSAGLAGGPGTGELFF	TGTGCCAGCAGCGCGGGACTAGCGGGGGGACCGGGCACCGGGGAGCTGTTTTTT
16	TRBD1	few	TRBV7-9	TRBJ2-5	CASSWVQQGAGETQYF	TGTGCCAGCAGCTGGGTCCAACAGGGGGCAGGGGAGACCCAGTACTTC
14	NA	NA	TRBV6-6	TRBJ2-5	CASSYWLYQETQYF	TGTGCCAGCAGTTACTGGCTGTACCAAGAGACCCAGTACTTC
14	NA	NA	TRBV2	TRBJ1-5	CASSGGVSNQPQHF	TGTGCCAGCAGCGGTGGGGTTAGCAATCAGCCCCAGCATTTT
16	TRBD1	few	TRBV9	TRBJ1-1	CASSVEGQGMNTEAFF	TGTGCCAGCAGCGTAGAGGGACAGGGGATGAACACTGAAGCTTTCTTT
13	NA	few	TRBV29-1	TRBJ1-5	CSVEVDSNQPQHF	TGCAGCGTTGAAGTGGATTCCAATCAGCCCCAGCATTTT
15	NA	few	TRBV3-1	TRBJ1-1	CASSEPGQPNTEAFF	TGTGCCAGCAGCGAACCGGGACAACCGAACACTGAAGCTTTCTTT
18	NA	NA	TRBV6-1	TRBJ1-6	CASSELYIGAGEGSPLHF	TGTGCCAGCAGTGAACTATATATTGGGGCAGGGGAAGGCTCACCCCTCCACTTT
17	NA	few	TRBV18	TRBJ1-5	CASSPPMGTYSNQPQHF	TGTGCCAGCTCACCACCGATGGGGACCTATAGCAATCAGCCCCAGCATTTT
14	NA	few	TRBV10-1	TRBJ2-7	CASSAPGATYEQYF	TGCGCCAGCAGCGCACCGGGGGCCACCTACGAGCAGTACTTC
18	NA	NA	TRBV12-3/TRBV12-4	TRBJ1-1	CASSFQWGRQALNTEAYF	TGTGCCAGCAGTTTTCAGTGGGGCAGGCAAGCACTGAACACTGAAGCTTACTTT
13	NA	many	TRBV7-8	TRBJ1-5	CASSPTGHGPQHF	TGTGCCAGCAGCCCTACGGGCCATGGGCCCCAGCATTTT
13	NA	few	TRBV15	TRBJ1-1	CATSSTVNTEAFF	TGTGCCACCAGTTCGACGGTGAACACTGAAGCTTTCTTT
18	NA	NA	TRBV2	TRBJ2-2	CASSETPLVLKNTGELFF	TGTGCCAGCAGTGAAACCCCGCTGGTGTTGAAGAACACCGGGGAGCTGTTTTTT
18	NA	NA	TRBV5-6	TRBJ1-5	CASSLLSAEEWGNQPQHF	TGTGCCAGCAGCTTACTTTCGGCGGAGGAATGGGGCAATCAGCCCCAGCATTTT
13	NA	NA	TRBV7-1	TRBJ1-1	CASSHIQAVEAFF	TGTGCCAGCAGCCACATCCAGGCGGTTGAAGCTTTCTTT
17	NA	NA	TRBV2	TRBJ2-2	CASSVGRDSPNTGELFF	TGTGCCAGCAGCGTCGGTCGGGACTCCCCGAACACCGGGGAGCTGTTTTTT
11	NA	NA	TRBV7-9	TRBJ2-1	CASTSRNEQFF	TGTGCCAGCACCTCGCGCAATGAGCAGTTCTTC
14	NA	many	TRBV6-5	TRBJ2-3	CASSYARYADTQYF	TGTGCCAGCAGTTATGCTAGGTACGCAGATACGCAGTATTTT
15	TRBD2	NA	TRBV6-6	TRBJ2-3	CASAVSGGAADTQYF	TGTGCCAGCGCCGTTAGCGGGGGGGCGGCAGATACGCAGTATTTT
16	TRBD1	few	TRBV7-2	TRBJ2-2	CASSLTGFVRAGELFF	TGTGCCAGCAGCCTGACAGGGTTTGTAAGGGCCGGGGAGCTGTTTTTT
14	NA	few	TRBV5-1	TRBJ1-1	CASSSPGLATEAFF	TGCGCCAGCAGCTCCCCAGGTTTGGCCACTGAAGCTTTCTTT
15	TRBD1	NA	TRBV4-1	TRBJ2-7	CASSQVQGASYEQYF	TGCGCCAGCAGCCAAGTACAGGGGGCCTCCTACGAGCAGTACTTC
15	NA	NA	TRBV19	TRBJ1-4	CASSISEGRREKLFF	TGTGCCAGTAGTATCAGTGAGGGGCGACGGGAAAAACTGTTTTTT
15	TRBD1	NA	TRBV27	TRBJ1-5	CASSPDGTDNHPQHF	TGTGCCAGCAGTCCCGACGGGACAGACAATCACCCCCAGCATTTT
13	NA	many	TRBV12-3/TRBV12-4	TRBJ1-1	CASSVRGRTEAFF	TGTGCCAGCAGTGTAAGGGGACGGACTGAAGCTTTCTTT
16	TRBD1	many	TRBV7-2	TRBJ2-7	CASSFRGQGTSYEQYF	TGTGCCAGCAGCTTCCGGGGACAGGGGACCTCCTACGAGCAGTACTTC
14	TRBD1	many	TRBV5-1	TRBJ1-1	CASSGRQGRTEAFF	TGCGCCAGCAGCGGTCGACAGGGCAGGACTGAAGCTTTCTTT
15	TRBD2	NA	TRBV11-2	TRBJ2-3	CASSTSGGAIDTQYF	TGTGCCAGCAGCACAAGCGGGGGGGCAATAGATACGCAGTATTTT
15	NA	few	TRBV12-3/TRBV12-4	TRBJ1-1	CASSFSSGWNTEAFF	TGTGCCAGCAGTTTTTCCTCAGGGTGGAACACTGAAGCTTTCTTT
14	NA	NA	TRBV9	TRBJ1-2	CASRSGGGKNGYTF	TGTGCCAGCCGGAGTGGGGGAGGAAAGAATGGCTACACCTTC
16	TRBD2	many	TRBV28	TRBJ2-1	CASSLLRTSGNNEQFF	TGTGCCAGCAGTTTACTCCGGACTAGCGGAAACAATGAGCAGTTCTTC
13	NA	NA	TRBV14	TRBJ1-2	CASGQTGNYGYTF	TGTGCCAGTGGACAGACTGGGAACTATGGCTACACCTTC
15	NA	NA	TRBV20-1	TRBJ2-5	CSARPRGQPEETQYF	TGCAGTGCTAGACCCCGTGGGCAGCCTGAAGAGACCCAGTACTTC
15	TRBD2	few	TRBV7-8	TRBJ2-3	CASRRGVLSTDTQYF	TGTGCCAGCAGACGGGGGGTCCTCAGCACAGATACGCAGTATTTT
15	NA	NA	TRBV19	TRBJ1-5	CASSTVLWSNQPQHF	TGTGCCAGTAGCACGGTCCTCTGGAGCAATCAGCCCCAGCATTTT
20	NA	many	TRBV6-2/TRBV6-3	TRBJ1-1	CASSYSSADSGRLSRGEAFF	TGTGCCAGCAGTTATTCGAGCGCCGACTCTGGTCGACTGTCTAGGGGTGAAGCTTTCTTT
13	NA	NA	TRBV27	TRBJ1-2	CASNPGGVGGYTF	TGTGCCAGTAATCCGGGGGGCGTGGGTGGCTACACCTTC
15	NA	few	TRBV7-6	TRBJ1-1	CASTDWDIQNTEAFF	TGTGCCAGCACAGACTGGGACATACAAAACACTGAAGCTTTCTTT
13	NA	NA	TRBV6-2/TRBV6-3	TRBJ1-5	CASSRRSNQPQHF	TGTGCCAGCAGTCGGAGGTCCAATCAGCCCCAGCATTTT
16	NA	NA	TRBV6-1	TRBJ1-3	CANTMRLDYSGNTIYF	TGTGCCAACACCATGCGGCTGGATTACTCTGGAAACACCATATATTTT
16	NA	few	TRBV12-5	TRBJ1-2	CASGLDHPGVGYGYTF	TGTGCTAGTGGTTTGGATCACCCCGGGGTTGGCTATGGCTACACCTTC
13	NA	NA	TRBV6-5	TRBJ2-7	CASSYSDGNEQYF	TGTGCCAGCAGTTATTCGGATGGAAACGAGCAGTACTTC
13	NA	few	TRBV6-6	TRBJ2-5	CASSPTFQETQYF	TGTGCCAGCAGTCCGACCTTCCAAGAGACCCAGTACTTC
14	NA	NA	TRBV6-5	TRBJ2-1	CASSYSAINNEQFF	TGTGCCAGCAGTTACTCGGCAATCAACAATGAGCAGTTCTTC
15	TRBD2	few	TRBV7-4	TRBJ2-1	CASSSPSGGVHEQFF	TGTGCCAGCAGCTCCCCTAGCGGGGGGGTTCATGAGCAGTTCTTC
19	NA	few	TRBV7-6	TRBJ1-4	CASSFLVFPPGATNEKLFF	TGTGCCAGCAGCTTCTTGGTTTTTCCCCCTGGGGCGACTAATGAAAAACTGTTTTTT
15	NA	many	TRBV7-6	TRBJ1-1	CASSLEGYLNTEAFF	TGTGCCAGCAGCTTAGAAGGGTATTTGAACACTGAAGCTTTCTTT
17	TRBD1	few	TRBV7-9	TRBJ1-2	CASSKGTGPSRNYGYTF	TGTGCCAGCAGCAAGGGGACAGGACCCAGCAGGAACTATGGCTACACCTTC
14	NA	NA	TRBV5-6	TRBJ2-1	CASSLFSSRVGEIF	TGTGCCAGCAGCTTGTTTTCCTCTCGCGTTGGGGAGATCTTC
14	NA	NA	TRBV7-6	TRBJ2-1	CASIRGTLDNEQFF	TGTGCCAGCATCCGGGGGACCCTCGATAATGAGCAGTTCTTC
13	NA	NA	TRBV13	TRBJ1-4	CASGEGHPEKLFF	TGTGCCAGCGGTGAGGGACATCCTGAAAAACTGTTTTTT
15	NA	few	TRBV7-9	TRBJ1-2	CASSLAQGTLYGYTF	TGTGCCAGCAGCTTAGCTCAAGGGACACTCTATGGCTACACCTTC
15	NA	once	TRBV3-1	TRBJ2-3	CASSPFGRFTDTQYF	TGTGCCAGCAGCCCCTTCGGACGGTTCACAGATACGCAGTATTTT
19	NA	NA	TRBV12-5	TRBJ1-5	CASGLVLQGTGYSNQPQHF	TGTGCTAGTGGTTTGGTACTGCAGGGGACGGGGTATAGCAATCAGCCCCAGCATTTT